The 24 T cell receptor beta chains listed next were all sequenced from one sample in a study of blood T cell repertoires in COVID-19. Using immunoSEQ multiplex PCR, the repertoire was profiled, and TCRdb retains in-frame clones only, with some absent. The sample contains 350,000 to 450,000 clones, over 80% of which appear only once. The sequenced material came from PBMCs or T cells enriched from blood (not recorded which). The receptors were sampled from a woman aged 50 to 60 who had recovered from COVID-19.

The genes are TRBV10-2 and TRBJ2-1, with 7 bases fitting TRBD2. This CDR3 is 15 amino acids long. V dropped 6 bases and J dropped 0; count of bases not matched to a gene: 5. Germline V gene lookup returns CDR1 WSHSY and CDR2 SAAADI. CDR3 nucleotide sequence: TGCGCCAGCAGCTTGAGCGGGGCCTCCTACAATGAGCAGTTCTTC. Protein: CASSLSGASYNEQFF.

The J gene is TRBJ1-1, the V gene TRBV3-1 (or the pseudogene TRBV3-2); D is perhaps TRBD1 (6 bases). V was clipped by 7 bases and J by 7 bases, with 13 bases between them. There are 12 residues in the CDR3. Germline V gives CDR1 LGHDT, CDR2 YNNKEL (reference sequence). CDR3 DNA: TGTGCCAGCACTAACAGGGACAATGAAGCTTTCTTT. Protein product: CASTNRDNEAFF.

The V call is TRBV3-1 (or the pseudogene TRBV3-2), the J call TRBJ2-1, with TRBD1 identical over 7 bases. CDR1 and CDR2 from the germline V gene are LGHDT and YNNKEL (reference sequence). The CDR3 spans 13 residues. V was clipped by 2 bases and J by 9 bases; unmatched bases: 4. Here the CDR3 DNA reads TGTGCCAGCAGCCAACAAGGGGGCACTGAGCAGTTCTTC. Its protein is CASSQQGGTEQFF.

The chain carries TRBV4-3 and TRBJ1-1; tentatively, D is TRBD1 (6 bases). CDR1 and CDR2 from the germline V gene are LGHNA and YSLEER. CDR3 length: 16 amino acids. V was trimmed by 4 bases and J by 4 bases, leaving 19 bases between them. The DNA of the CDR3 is TGCGCCAGCAGCCGAGATAAGGGGGTTTGGGGCACTGAAGCTTTCTTT. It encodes CASSRDKGVWGTEAFF.

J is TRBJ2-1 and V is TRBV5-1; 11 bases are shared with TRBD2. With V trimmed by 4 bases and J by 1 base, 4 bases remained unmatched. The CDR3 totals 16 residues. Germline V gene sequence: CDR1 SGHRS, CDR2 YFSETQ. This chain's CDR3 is CASSLAGGLSYNEQFF. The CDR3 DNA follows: TGCGCCAGCAGCCTAGCGGGGGGCCTGTCCTACAATGAGCAGTTCTTC.

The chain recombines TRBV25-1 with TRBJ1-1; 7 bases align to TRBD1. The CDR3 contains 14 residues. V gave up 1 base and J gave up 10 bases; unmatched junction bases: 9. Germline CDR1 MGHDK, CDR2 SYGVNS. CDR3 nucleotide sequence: TGTGCCAGCAGTGAATTAGGGGGCATTAGCGGAGCTTTCTTT. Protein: CASSELGGISGAFF.

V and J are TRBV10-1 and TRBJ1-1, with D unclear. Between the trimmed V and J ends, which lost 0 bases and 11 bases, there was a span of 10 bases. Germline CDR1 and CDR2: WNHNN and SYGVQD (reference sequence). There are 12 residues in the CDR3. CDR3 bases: TGCGCCAGCAGTGAGTCGGGAGAGAGCGCTTTCTTT. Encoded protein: CASSESGESAFF.

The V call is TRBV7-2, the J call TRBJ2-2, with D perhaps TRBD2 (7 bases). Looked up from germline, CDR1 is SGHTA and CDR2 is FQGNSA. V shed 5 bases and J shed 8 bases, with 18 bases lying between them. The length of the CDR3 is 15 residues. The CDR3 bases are TGTGCCAGCAGCCCTACTAGGGGGGGGCCAGGGGAGCTGTTTTTT. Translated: CASSPTRGGPGELFF.

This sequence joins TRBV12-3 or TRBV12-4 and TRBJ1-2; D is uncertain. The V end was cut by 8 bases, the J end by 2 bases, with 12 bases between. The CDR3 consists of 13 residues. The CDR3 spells CASQAWANYGYTF. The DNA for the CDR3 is TGTGCCAGCCAGGCATGGGCCAACTATGGCTACACCTTC.

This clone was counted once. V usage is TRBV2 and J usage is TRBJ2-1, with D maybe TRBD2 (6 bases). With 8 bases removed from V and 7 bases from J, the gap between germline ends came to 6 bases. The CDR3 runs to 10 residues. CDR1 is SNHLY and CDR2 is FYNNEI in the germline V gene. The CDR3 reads CASGGNEQFF. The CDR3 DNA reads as TGTGCCAGCGGAGGGAATGAGCAGTTCTTC.

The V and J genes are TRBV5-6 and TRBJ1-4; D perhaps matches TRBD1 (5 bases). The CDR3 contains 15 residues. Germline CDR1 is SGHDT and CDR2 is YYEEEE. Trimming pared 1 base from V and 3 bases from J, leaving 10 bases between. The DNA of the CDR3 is TGTGCCAGCAGCTTGAGGTTGACAGCTAATGAAAAACTGTTTTTT. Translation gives CASSLRLTANEKLFF.

CDR3 bases: TGTGCCAGCAGTGAGTCAGGGTTTTATGGCTACACCTTC. Protein: CASSESGFYGYTF. The chain carries TRBV25-1 and TRBJ1-2; TRBD1 is a possible D gene (5 bases). V lost 3 bases and J lost 5, with 10 bases in between. The CDR3 spans 13 residues. Germline CDR1 is MGHDK and CDR2 is SYGVNS.

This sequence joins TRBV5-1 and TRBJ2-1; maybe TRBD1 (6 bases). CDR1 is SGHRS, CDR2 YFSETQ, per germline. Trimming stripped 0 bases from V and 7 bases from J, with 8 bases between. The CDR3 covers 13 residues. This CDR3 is CASSLGGPNEQFF. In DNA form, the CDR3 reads TGCGCCAGCAGCTTGGGGGGGCCAAATGAGCAGTTCTTC.

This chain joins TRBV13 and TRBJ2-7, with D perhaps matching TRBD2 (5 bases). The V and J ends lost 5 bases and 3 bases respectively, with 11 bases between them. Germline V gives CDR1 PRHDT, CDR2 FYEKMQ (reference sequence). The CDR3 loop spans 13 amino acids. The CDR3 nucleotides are TGTGCCAGCAGCCCCCGCCGGGGCTACGAGCAGTACTTC. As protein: CASSPRRGYEQYF.

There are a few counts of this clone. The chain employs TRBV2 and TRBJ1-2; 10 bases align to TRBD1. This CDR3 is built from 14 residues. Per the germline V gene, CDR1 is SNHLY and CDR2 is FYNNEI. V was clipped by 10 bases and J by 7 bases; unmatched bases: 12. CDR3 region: CATLWGQGLSGYTF. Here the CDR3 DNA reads TGTGCCACCCTGTGGGGACAGGGGTTAAGTGGCTACACCTTC.

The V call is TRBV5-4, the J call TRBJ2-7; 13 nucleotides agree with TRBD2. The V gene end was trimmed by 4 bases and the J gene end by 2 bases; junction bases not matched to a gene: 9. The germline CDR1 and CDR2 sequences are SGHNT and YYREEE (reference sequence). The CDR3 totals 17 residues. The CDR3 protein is CASSATSGRAGTYEQYF. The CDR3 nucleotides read TGTGCCAGCAGCGCAACTAGCGGGAGGGCCGGGACCTACGAGCAGTACTTC.

The CDR3: CASSQGDNDYYEQYF. CDR3 DNA sequence: TGTGCCAGCAGCCAAGGTGACAACGACTACTACGAGCAGTACTTC. The rearrangement links TRBV4-2 to TRBJ2-7; TRBD2 is a possible D gene (5 bases). The germline V gene encodes CDR1 LGHNA and CDR2 YNFKEQ. The CDR3 is 15 residues long. V lost 1 base and J 3 bases, leaving 13 bases between the germline ends.

The CDR3 DNA sequence: TGTGCCAGCAGCACAACTAGAACGAACACCGGGGAGCTGTTTTTT. This sequence encodes CASSTTRTNTGELFF. The rearrangement uses TRBV6-6 and TRBJ2-2; possible D gene TRBD2, 5 bases. V lost 6 bases to trimming and J lost 0 bases, with 11 bases between them. The CDR3 is 15 amino acids. The germline V gene has CDR1 MNHNY and CDR2 SVGAGI (reference sequence).

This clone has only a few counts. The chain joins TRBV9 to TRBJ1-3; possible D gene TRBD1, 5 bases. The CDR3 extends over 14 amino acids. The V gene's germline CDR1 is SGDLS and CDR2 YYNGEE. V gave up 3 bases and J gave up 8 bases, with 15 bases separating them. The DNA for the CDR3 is TGTGCCAGCAGCGGATGGGGCTTCCAGGACACCATATATTTT. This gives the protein CASSGWGFQDTIYF.

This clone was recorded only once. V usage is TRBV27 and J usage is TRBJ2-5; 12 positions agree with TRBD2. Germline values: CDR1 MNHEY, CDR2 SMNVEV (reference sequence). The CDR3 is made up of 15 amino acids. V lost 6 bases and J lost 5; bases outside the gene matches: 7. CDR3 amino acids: CASRLAGGPSETQYF. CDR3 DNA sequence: TGTGCCAGCAGACTAGCGGGAGGACCAAGCGAGACCCAGTACTTC.

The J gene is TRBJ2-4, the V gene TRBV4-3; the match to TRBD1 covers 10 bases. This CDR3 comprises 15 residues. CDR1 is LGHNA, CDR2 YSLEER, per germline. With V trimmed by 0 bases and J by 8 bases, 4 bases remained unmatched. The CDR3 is CASSQEDRGFDIQYF. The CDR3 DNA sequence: TGCGCCAGCAGCCAAGAGGACAGGGGGTTCGACATTCAGTACTTC.

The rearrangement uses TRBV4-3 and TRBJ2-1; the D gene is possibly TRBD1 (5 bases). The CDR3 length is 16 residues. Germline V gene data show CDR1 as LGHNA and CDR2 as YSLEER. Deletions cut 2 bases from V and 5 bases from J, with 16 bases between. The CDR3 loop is CASSQLPQGGNNEQFF. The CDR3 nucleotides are TGCGCCAGCAGCCAACTCCCTCAGGGCGGAAACAATGAGCAGTTCTTC.

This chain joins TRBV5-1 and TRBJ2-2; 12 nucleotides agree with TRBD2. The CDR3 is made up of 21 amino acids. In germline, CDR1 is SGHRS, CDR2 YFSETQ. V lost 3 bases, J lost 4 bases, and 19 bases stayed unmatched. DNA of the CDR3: TGCGCCAGCAGCTCGGGAACCGGGACTAGCGGGCGAACCTTTATCACCGGGGAGCTGTTTTTT. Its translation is CASSSGTGTSGRTFITGELFF.

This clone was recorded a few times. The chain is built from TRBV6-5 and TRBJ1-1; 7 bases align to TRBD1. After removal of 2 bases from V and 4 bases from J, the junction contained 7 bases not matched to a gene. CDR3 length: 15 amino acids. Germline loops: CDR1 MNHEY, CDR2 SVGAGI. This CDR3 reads CASSYDRVDGTEAFF. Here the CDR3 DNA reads TGTGCCAGCAGTTACGACAGGGTGGATGGCACTGAAGCTTTCTTT.